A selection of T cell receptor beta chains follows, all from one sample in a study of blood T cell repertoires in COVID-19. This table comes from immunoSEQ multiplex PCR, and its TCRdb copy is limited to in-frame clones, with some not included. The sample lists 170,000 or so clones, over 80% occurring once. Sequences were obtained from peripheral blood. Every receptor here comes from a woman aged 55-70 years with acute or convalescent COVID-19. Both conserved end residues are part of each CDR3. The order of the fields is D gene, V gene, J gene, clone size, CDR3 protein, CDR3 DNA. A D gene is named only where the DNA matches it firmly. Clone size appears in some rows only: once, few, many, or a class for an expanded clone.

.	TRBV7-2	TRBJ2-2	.	CASSLGRTAGELFF	TGTGCCAGCAGCTTAGGCCGGACAGCCGGGGAGCTGTTTTTT
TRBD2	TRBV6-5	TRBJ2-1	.	CASRLSGGFRDEQFF	TGTGCCAGCAGGTTGAGCGGGGGGTTTAGGGATGAGCAGTTCTTC
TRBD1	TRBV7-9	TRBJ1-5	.	CASSSNTGGGQPQHF	TGTGCCAGCAGCTCCAACACAGGGGGCGGGCAGCCCCAGCATTTT
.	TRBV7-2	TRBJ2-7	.	CASSLSGQQSSYEQYF	TGTGCCAGCAGCCTGAGTGGACAGCAAAGCTCCTACGAGCAGTACTTC
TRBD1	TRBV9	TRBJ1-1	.	CASSLTGTGERAFF	TGTGCCAGCAGCCTTACCGGGACAGGGGAAAGAGCTTTCTTT
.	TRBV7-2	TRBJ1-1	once	CASSAPRDTGVAFF	TGTGCCAGCAGCGCCCCCCGGGACACTGGGGTAGCTTTCTTT
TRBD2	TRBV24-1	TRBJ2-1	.	CATRAGGRGNEQFF	TGTGCCACCAGGGCGGGGGGGCGCGGCAATGAGCAGTTCTTC
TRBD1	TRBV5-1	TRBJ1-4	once	CASSFTVRGANEKLFF	TGCGCCAGCAGCTTCACGGTCAGGGGGGCGAATGAAAAACTGTTTTTT
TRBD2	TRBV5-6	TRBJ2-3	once	CASSFLGLAGDTDTQYF	TGTGCCAGCAGCTTCCTAGGACTAGCGGGGGACACAGATACGCAGTATTTT
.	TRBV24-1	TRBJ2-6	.	CATSDLGQGSAGANVLTF	TGTGCCACCAGTGATTTGGGGCAGGGGAGCGCTGGGGCCAACGTCCTGACTTTC
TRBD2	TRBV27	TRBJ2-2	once	CASSFGSGADTGELFF	TGTGCCAGCAGTTTTGGTAGCGGGGCGGACACCGGGGAGCTGTTTTTT
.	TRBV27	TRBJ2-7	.	CASSPLTESYEQYF	TGTGCCAGCAGTCCGCTTACAGAAAGCTACGAGCAGTACTTC
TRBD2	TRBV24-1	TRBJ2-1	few	CATSDLDGGAYNEQFF	TGTGCCACCAGTGATTTAGACGGGGGGGCTTACAATGAGCAGTTCTTC
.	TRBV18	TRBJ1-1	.	CASSLQGTGTEAFF	TGTGCCAGCTCTCTACAGGGCACCGGGACTGAAGCTTTCTTT
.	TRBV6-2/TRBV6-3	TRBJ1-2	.	CASSYSGRGKGDYGYTF	TGTGCCAGCAGTTACTCCGGCAGGGGAAAAGGTGACTATGGCTACACCTTC
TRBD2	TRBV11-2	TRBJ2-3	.	CASSLVTAGVTDTQYF	TGTGCCAGCAGCTTAGTCACAGCGGGGGTCACAGATACGCAGTATTTT
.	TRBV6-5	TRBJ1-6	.	CASSYSRTQSPLHF	TGTGCCAGCAGTTACTCGAGGACTCAATCACCCCTCCACTTT
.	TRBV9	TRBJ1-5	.	CASSVDSINQPQHF	TGTGCCAGCAGCGTAGACTCGATCAATCAGCCCCAGCATTTT
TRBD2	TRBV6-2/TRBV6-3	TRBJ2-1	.	CASSYAPTSGGADEQFF	TGTGCCAGCAGTTACGCACCTACTAGCGGGGGGGCGGATGAGCAGTTCTTC
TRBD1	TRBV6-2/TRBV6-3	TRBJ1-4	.	CASSRQGNYATNEKLFF	TGTGCCAGCAGCCGACAGGGTAATTACGCAACTAATGAAAAACTGTTTTTT
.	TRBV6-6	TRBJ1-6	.	CASTGFERGSNSPLHF	TGTGCCAGCACTGGGTTCGAACGGGGTTCGAATTCACCCCTCCACTTT
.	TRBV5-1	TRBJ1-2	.	CASSSVTGLTANYGYTF	TGCGCCAGCAGCTCCGTGACAGGATTAACGGCTAACTATGGCTACACCTTC
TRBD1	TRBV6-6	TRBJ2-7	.	CASSPRDRGSHEQYF	TGTGCCAGCAGTCCCCGGGACAGGGGATCCCACGAGCAGTACTTC
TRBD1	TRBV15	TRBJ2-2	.	CATSPQTGQGTGELFF	TGTGCCACCAGCCCTCAGACAGGGCAGGGAACCGGGGAGCTGTTTTTT
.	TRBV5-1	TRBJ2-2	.	CASSLMAGTNTGELFF	TGCGCCAGCAGCTTGATGGCAGGGACGAACACCGGGGAGCTGTTTTTT
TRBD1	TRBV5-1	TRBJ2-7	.	CASSSGTGTYEQYF	TGCGCCAGCAGCTCCGGGACAGGCACCTACGAGCAGTACTTC
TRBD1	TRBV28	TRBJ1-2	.	CASSFRGRGYTF	TGTGCCAGCAGCTTTAGGGGGCGAGGCTACACCTTC
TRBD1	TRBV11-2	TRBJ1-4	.	CASSGDRGRINEKLFF	TGTGCCAGCAGCGGGGACAGGGGGCGAATTAATGAAAAACTGTTTTTT
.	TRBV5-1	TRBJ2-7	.	CASSLGRSFYEQYF	TGCGCCAGCAGCCTGGGACGGAGCTTCTACGAGCAGTACTTC
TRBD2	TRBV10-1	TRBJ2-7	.	CASSESSGGDYYEQYF	TGCGCCAGCAGTGAGTCCAGCGGGGGGGACTACTACGAGCAGTACTTC
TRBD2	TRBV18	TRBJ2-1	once	CASSPGLAGDNEQFF	TGTGCCAGCTCACCCGGACTAGCGGGGGACAATGAGCAGTTCTTC
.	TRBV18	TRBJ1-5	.	CASSPVWEGNQPQHF	TGTGCCAGCTCACCCGTGTGGGAGGGGAATCAGCCCCAGCATTTT
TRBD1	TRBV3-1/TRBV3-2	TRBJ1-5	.	CASSQDGTGGNQPQHF	TGTGCCAGCAGCCAAGACGGGACAGGAGGCAATCAGCCCCAGCATTTT
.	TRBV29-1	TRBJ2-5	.	CSVRGSETQYF	TGCAGCGTTCGGGGTAGCGAGACCCAGTACTTC
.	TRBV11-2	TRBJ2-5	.	CASSLGGRTDYWETQYF	TGTGCCAGCAGCTTAGGAGGGCGGACGGATTATTGGGAGACCCAGTACTTC
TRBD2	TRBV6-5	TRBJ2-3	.	CAVRGDTDTQYF	TGTGCGGTACGGGGGGACACAGATACGCAGTATTTT
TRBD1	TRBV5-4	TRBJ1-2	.	CASSFPGQGNYGYTF	TGTGCCAGCAGCTTCCCGGGACAGGGGAACTATGGCTACACCTTC
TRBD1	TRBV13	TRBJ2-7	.	CASSVYGTGGSRGSYEQYF	TGTGCCAGCAGCGTATACGGGACAGGGGGATCCCGGGGCTCCTACGAGCAGTACTTC
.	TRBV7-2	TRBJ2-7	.	CASSLDRSSSYEQYF	TGTGCCAGCAGCTTAGACAGGAGTAGCTCCTACGAGCAGTACTTC
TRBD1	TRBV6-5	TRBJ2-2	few	CASRKQGMNGELFF	TGTGCCAGCAGAAAACAGGGGATGAACGGGGAGCTGTTTTTT
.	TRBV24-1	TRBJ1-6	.	CATMVGLSSYNSPLHF	TGTGCCACAATGGTAGGACTCAGCTCCTATAATTCACCCCTCCACTTT
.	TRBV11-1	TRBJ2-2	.	CASSLEVRGYTGELFF	TGTGCCAGCAGCTTAGAGGTCAGGGGATACACCGGGGAGCTGTTTTTT
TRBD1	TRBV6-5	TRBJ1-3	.	CASSRGQGGGNTIYF	TGTGCCAGCAGTCGGGGACAGGGGGGTGGAAACACCATATATTTT
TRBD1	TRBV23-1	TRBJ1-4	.	CASLGQGAEKLFF	TGCGCCAGTCTCGGACAGGGCGCTGAAAAACTGTTTTTT
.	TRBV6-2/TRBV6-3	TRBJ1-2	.	CASSNRAYGYTF	TGTGCCAGCAGTAACAGGGCCTATGGCTACACCTTC
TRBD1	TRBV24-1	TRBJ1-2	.	CATSDPGQNYGYTF	TGTGCCACCAGTGATCCGGGACAGAACTATGGCTACACCTTC
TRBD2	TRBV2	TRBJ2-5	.	CASSEGGLSKETQYF	TGTGCCAGCAGTGAAGGGGGACTATCGAAAGAGACCCAGTACTTC
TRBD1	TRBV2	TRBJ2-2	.	CASSAGTGGIGELFF	TGTGCCAGCAGTGCAGGGACAGGGGGCATCGGGGAGCTGTTTTTT
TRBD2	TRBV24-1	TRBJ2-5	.	CATSRLAGGSETQYF	TGTGCCACCAGTCGACTAGCGGGGGGGTCCGAGACCCAGTACTTC
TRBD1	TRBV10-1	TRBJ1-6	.	CASSQDRVDSPLHF	TGCGCCAGCAGTCAAGACAGGGTAGACTCACCCCTCCACTTT
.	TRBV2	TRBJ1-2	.	CASSESQGWNYGYTF	TGTGCCAGCAGTGAAAGCCAGGGATGGAACTATGGCTACACCTTC
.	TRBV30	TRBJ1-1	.	CAWNSDSNTEAFF	TGTGCCTGGAACTCGGACTCGAACACTGAAGCTTTCTTT
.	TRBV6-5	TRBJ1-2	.	CASSGSGGSYGYTF	TGTGCATCTTCTGGCTCCGGGGGGTCCTATGGCTACACCTTC
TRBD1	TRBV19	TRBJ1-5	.	CASSSGTGVPNQPQHF	TGTGCCAGTAGTAGCGGGACAGGGGTCCCCAATCAGCCCCAGCATTTT
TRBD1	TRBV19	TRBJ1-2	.	CASQRQGAANYGYTF	TGTGCCAGTCAACGGCAGGGGGCAGCTAACTATGGCTACACCTTC
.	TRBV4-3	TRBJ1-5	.	CASSQGKGGIQPQHF	TGCGCCAGCAGCCAAGGAAAAGGGGGAATTCAGCCCCAGCATTTT
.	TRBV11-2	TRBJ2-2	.	CASSFRTSRNTGELFF	TGTGCCAGCAGCTTCAGGACTTCCCGTAACACCGGGGAGCTGTTTTTT
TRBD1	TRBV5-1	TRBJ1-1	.	CASTKDRGRAFF	TGCGCCAGCACCAAGGACAGGGGTCGCGCTTTCTTT
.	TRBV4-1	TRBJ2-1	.	CASSQEGGYNEQFF	TGCGCCAGCAGCCAAGAGGGGGGTTACAATGAGCAGTTCTTC